This paragraph covers one T cell receptor beta chain sequence. This sample is part of a study of blood T cell repertoires in COVID-19. Study-level background: Spain, Italy and the United States supplied samples that represented acute and convalescent COVID-19. Sources were T cells, B-cell-depleted T cells, or PBMCs; the material itself was cDNA or gDNA.

This CDR3 contains 15 residues. From germline, CDR1 is LNHDA and CDR2 SQIVND (reference sequence). V was shortened by 6 bases and J by 3 bases, with 15 bases between the two germline ends. How the authors handled the data: Scientists estimated how many nucleated cells there were by amplifying reference gene primers. Here immunoSEQ multiplex PCR was the method, and the copy in TCRdb shows in-frame clones only, minus some. For V, J and clone size, that table is used; D and trimming come from the DNA. This table has 150,000 or so clones, roughly 84% appearing once. This chain joins TRBV19 and TRBJ1-5, with D possibly being TRBD1 (6 bases). Sequencing was done on a sample of PBMCs or T cells enriched from blood (not recorded which). The TCR was taken from a man aged 55 to 69 who had recovered from COVID-19. The CDR3 sequence is CASSLQGLTNQPQHF. The CDR3 nucleotides read TGTGCCAGTAGCCTACAGGGCCTAACCAATCAGCCCCAGCATTTT.